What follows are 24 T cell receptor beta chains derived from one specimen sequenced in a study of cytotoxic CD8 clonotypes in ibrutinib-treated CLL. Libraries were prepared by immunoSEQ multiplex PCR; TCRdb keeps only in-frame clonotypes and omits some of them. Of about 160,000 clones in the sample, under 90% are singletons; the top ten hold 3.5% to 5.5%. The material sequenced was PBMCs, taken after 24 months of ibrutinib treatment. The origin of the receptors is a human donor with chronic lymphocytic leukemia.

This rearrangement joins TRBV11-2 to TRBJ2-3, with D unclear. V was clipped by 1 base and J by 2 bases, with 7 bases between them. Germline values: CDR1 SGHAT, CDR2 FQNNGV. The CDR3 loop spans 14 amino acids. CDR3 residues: CASSLGPNTDTQYF. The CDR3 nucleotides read TGTGCCAGCAGCTTAGGCCCCAACACAGATACGCAGTATTTT.

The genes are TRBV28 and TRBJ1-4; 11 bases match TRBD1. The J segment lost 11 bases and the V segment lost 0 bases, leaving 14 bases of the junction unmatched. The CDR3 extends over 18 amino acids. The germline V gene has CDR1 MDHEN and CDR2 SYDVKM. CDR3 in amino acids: CASSLWQRGTGGAMKLFF. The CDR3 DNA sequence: TGTGCCAGCAGTTTATGGCAACGCGGGACAGGGGGGGCGATGAAACTGTTTTTT.

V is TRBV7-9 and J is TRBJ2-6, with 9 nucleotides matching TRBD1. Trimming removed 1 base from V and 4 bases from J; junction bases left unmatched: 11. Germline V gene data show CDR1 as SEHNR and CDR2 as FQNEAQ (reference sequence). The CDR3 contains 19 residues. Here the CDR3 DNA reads TGTGCCAGCAGCTTAGGTTTGGGACAGGGATTAAGAGGGGCCAACGTCCTGACTTTC. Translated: CASSLGLGQGLRGANVLTF.

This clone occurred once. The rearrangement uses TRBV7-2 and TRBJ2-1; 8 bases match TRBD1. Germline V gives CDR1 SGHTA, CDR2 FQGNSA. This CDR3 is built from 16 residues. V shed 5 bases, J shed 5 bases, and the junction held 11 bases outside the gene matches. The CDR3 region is CASSPGQGTTNNEQFF. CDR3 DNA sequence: TGTGCCAGCAGCCCAGGACAGGGCACCACAAACAATGAGCAGTTCTTC.

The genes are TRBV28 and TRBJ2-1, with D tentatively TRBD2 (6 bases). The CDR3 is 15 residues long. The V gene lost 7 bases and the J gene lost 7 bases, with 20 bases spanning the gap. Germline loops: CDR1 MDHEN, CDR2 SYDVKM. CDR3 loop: CASTFGGVLMNEQFF. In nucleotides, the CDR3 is TGTGCCAGCACTTTCGGGGGTGTTCTAATGAATGAGCAGTTCTTC.

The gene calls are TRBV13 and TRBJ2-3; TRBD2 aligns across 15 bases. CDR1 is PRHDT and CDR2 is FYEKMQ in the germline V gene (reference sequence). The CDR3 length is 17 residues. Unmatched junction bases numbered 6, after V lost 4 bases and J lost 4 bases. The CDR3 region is CASSWTSGRARSDTQYF. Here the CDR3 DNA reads TGTGCCAGCAGCTGGACTAGCGGGAGGGCCCGATCAGATACGCAGTATTTT.

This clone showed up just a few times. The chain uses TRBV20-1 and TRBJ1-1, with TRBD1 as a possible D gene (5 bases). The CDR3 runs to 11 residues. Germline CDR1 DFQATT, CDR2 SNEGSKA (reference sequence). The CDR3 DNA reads TGCAGCGCGGGGGGGAACACTGAAGCTTTCTTT. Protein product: CSAGGNTEAFF.

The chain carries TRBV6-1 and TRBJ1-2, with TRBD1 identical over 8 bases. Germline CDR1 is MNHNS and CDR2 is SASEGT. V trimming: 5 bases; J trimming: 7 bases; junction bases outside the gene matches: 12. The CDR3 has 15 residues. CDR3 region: CASSPQTGAGGGYTF. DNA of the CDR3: TGTGCCAGCAGTCCACAGACAGGGGCTGGGGGTGGCTACACCTTC.

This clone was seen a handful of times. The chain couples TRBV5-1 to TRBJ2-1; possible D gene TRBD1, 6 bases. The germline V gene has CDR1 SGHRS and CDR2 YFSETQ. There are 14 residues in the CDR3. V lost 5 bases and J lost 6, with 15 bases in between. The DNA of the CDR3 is TGCGCCAGCAGTTACCTCGACAGGACCAATGAGCAGTTCTTC. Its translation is CASSYLDRTNEQFF.

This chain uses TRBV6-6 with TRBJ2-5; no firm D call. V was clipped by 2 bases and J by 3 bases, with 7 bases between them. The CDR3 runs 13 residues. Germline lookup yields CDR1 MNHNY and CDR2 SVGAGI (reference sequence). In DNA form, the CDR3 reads TGTGCCAGCAGTTACGGGCAGAAAGAGACCCAGTACTTC. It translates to CASSYGQKETQYF.

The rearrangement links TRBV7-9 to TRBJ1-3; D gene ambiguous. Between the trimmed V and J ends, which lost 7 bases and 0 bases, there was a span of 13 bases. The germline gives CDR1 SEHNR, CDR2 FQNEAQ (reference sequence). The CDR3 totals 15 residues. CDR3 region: CASTPWRDSGNTIYF. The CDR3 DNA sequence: TGTGCCAGCACCCCGTGGAGGGACTCTGGAAACACCATATATTTT.

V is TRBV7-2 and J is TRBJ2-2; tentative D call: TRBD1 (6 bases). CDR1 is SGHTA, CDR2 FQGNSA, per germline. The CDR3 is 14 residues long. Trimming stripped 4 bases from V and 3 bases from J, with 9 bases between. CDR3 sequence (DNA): TGTGCCAGCAGCTCACAGGGCCACACCGGGGAGCTGTTTTTT. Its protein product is CASSSQGHTGELFF.

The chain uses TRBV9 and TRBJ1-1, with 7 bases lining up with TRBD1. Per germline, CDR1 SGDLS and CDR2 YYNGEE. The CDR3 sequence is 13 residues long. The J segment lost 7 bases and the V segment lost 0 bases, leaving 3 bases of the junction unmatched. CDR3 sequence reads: CASSVEPGGEAFF. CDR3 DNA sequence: TGTGCCAGCAGCGTAGAGCCAGGGGGTGAAGCTTTCTTT.

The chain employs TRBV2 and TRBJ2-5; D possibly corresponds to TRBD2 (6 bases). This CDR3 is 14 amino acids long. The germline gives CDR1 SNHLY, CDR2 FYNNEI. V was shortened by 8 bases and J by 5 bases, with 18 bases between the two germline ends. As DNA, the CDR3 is TGTGCCAGCCTCCCGCAGGGACTGATGGAGACCCAGTACTTC. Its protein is CASLPQGLMETQYF.

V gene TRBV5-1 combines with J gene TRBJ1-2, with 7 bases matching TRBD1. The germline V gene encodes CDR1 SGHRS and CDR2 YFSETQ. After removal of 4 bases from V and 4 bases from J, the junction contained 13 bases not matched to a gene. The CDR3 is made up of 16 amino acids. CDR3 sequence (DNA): TGCGCCAGCAGCCCCTCCGGACAGGCAGCGCTCTATGGCTACACCTTC. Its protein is CASSPSGQAALYGYTF.

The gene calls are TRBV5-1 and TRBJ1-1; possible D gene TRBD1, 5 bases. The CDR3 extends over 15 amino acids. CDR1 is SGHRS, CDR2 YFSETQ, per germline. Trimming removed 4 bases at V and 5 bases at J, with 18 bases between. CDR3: CASSLRAGRGTEAFF. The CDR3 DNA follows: TGCGCCAGCAGCCTGAGAGCAGGGCGGGGGACTGAAGCTTTCTTT.

The CDR3 DNA reads as TGTGCCAGCTCACCACAGGGACAGCCCCAGCATTTT. It encodes CASSPQGQPQHF. The V and J genes are TRBV18 and TRBJ1-5; D unresolved. V shed 1 base and J shed 7 bases, with 5 bases lying between them. Germline CDR1 is KGHSH and CDR2 is LQKENI. The CDR3 spans 12 residues.

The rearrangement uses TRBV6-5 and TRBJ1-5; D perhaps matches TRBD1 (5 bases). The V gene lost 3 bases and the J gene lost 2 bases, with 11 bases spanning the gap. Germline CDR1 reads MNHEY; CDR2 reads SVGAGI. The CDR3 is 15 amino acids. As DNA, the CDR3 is TGTGCCAGCAGTTATGCGGGGACTGGCAATCAGCCCCAGCATTTT. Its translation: CASSYAGTGNQPQHF.

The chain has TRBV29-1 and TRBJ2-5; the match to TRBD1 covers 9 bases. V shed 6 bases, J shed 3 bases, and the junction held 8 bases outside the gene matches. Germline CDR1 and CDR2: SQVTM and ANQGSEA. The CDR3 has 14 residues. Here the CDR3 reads CSVIPGTGKETQYF. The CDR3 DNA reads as TGCAGCGTAATCCCCGGGACAGGGAAAGAGACCCAGTACTTC.

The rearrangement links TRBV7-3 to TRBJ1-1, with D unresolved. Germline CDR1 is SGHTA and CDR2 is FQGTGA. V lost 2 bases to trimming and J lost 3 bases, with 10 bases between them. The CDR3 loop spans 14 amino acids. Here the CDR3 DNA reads TGTGCCAGCAGCTTAGGTCCGGGGTACACTGAAGCTTTCTTT. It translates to CASSLGPGYTEAFF.

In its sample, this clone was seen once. CDR3 in amino acids: CSAFWGAQQFF. CDR3 sequence (DNA): TGCAGCGCCTTTTGGGGGGCGCAGCAGTTCTTC. The rearrangement joins TRBV29-1 to TRBJ2-1, with D perhaps being TRBD1 or TRBD2 (6 bases each). V lost 7 bases to trimming and J lost 11 bases, with 15 bases between them. The V gene's germline CDR1 is SQVTM and CDR2 ANQGSEA. The CDR3 totals 11 residues.

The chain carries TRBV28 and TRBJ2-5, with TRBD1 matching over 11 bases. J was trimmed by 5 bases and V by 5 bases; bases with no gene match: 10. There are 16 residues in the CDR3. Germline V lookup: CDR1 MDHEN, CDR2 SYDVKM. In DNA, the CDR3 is TGTGCCAGCAGTCCAGCCGGGACAGGGGGTGAGGAGACCCAGTACTTC. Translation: CASSPAGTGGEETQYF.

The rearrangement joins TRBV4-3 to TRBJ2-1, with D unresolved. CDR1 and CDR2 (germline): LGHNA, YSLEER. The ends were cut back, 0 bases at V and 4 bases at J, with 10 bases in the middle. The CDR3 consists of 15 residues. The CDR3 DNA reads TGCGCCAGCAGCCAAGATAAGTCAGCGTACAATGAGCAGTTCTTC. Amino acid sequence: CASSQDKSAYNEQFF.

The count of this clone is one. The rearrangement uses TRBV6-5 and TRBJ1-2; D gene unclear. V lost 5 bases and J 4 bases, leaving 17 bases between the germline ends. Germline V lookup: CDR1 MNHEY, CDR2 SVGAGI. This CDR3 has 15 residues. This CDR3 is CASSGGRDFGYGYTF. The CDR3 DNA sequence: TGTGCCAGCAGTGGCGGACGGGATTTCGGCTATGGCTACACCTTC.